Reported below is one T cell receptor (beta chain). These data come from a study of shared clonotypes between healthy human individuals. Per germline, CDR1 SQVTM and CDR2 ANQGSEA. With 7 bases removed from V and 3 bases from J, the gap between germline ends came to 10 bases. The CDR3 runs to 12 residues. Produced via immunoSEQ multiplex PCR; TCRdb's table is partial and in-frame only. The profile covers roughly 1,100,000 clones, with around 74% appearing a single time and 1.4% to 1.5% taken by the ten largest. Sample: memory CD4+ T cells sorted from blood. Subset defined: CD45RA-negative fraction. The origin of this receptor is a man between 18 and 35 years old in good health. J is TRBJ2-4 and V is TRBV29-1; D gene unclear. The CDR3 is CSARVFKNIQYF. In DNA form, the CDR3 reads TGCAGCGCCCGAGTCTTCAAAAACATTCAGTACTTC.